This T cell receptor beta chain was obtained from a study of identical twins. Findings and caveats of the study: Possibly, invariant MAIT and iNKT cells partly confounded zero-insertion analyses. Rather than following the same donors, the conclusions depended on cross-sectional statistical analysis. Excess twin sharing in beta out-of-frame sequences was weaker.

Every one of the donors was a healthy Caucasian. Worth noting for this clonotype: What it recognizes is unknown.

Germline-derived CDR1 and CDR2 are LNHNV and YYDKDF (reference sequence). This CDR3 comprises 15 residues. V lost 1 base, J lost 7 bases, and 13 bases lay in between. MiXCR, applied by TCRdb to the 5' RACE reads, yields one record per CDR3 protein. This table holds approximately 600,000 distinct CDR3 sequences, more than 9% found once. Another study also made use of these data, one on yellow fever vaccine responses in identical twins.

Input material: PBMCs. This chain links TRBV15 with TRBJ2-2; no clear D gene. This TCR derives from a woman under 30 in good health. This CDR3 is CATSRARVVGGELFF. In DNA, the CDR3 is TGTGCCACCAGCAGAGCCCGGGTTGTTGGCGGGGAGCTGTTTTTT.